The 24 T cell receptor beta chains below all came from one sample that was sequenced in a study of blood T cell repertoires in COVID-19. This table comes from immunoSEQ multiplex PCR, and its TCRdb copy is limited to in-frame clones, with some not included. The table records roughly 190,000 clones, roughly 85% of them present only once. Sequencing used peripheral blood. All receptors derive from a woman aged 60 to 75 with acute or convalescent COVID-19.

Comment on this clone: A read error may account for a junction end that differs from germline. J is TRBJ1-1 and V is TRBV4-2; D is ambiguous. Germline-derived CDR1 and CDR2 are LGHNA and YNFKEQ. The CDR3 covers 11 residues. The DNA of the CDR3 is TGTGCCAGCAGCGAAGACACAGAAGCTTTCTTT. The encoded protein is CASSEDTEAFF.

V usage is TRBV10-3 and J usage is TRBJ1-2; 7 bases are shared with TRBD1. Germline trimming cut 11 bases from V and 2 bases from J; bases unmatched to any gene: 11. This CDR3 comprises 14 residues. Germline CDR1 reads ENHRY; CDR2 reads SYGVKD. The CDR3 DNA follows: TGTGCCTCTGGGGGGATACAGGGGAACTATGGCTACACCTTC. Translated, it gives CASGGIQGNYGYTF.

The rearrangement joins TRBV2 to TRBJ2-5; a possible D gene is TRBD1 (5 bases). Trimming took off 0 bases at V and 4 bases at J, with 12 bases between the two ends. CDR3 size: 15 residues. Germline CDR1 is SNHLY and CDR2 is FYNNEI. CDR3 sequence (DNA): TGTGCCAGCAGTGAAGCAGGGGTTTGGGGAGAGACCCAGTACTTC. Translation gives CASSEAGVWGETQYF.

This clone was observed once. The gene calls are TRBV6-5 and TRBJ2-5; D uncertain. CDR3 size: 10 residues. With 8 bases removed from V and 6 bases from J, the gap between germline ends came to 7 bases. Germline V gives CDR1 MNHEY, CDR2 SVGAGI. CDR3: CASREQTQYF. Here the CDR3 DNA reads TGTGCCAGCCGAGAGCAGACCCAGTACTTC.

The chain carries TRBV6-1 and TRBJ2-3, with D perhaps matching TRBD1 (5 bases). This CDR3 has 15 amino acids. CDR1 MNHNS and CDR2 SASEGT come from the germline V gene. V lost 3 bases and J lost 1, with 11 bases in between. The chain's CDR3 is CASSDRSGRTDTQYF. DNA of the CDR3: TGTGCCAGCAGTGATCGATCAGGGCGCACAGATACGCAGTATTTT.

The chain is built from TRBV10-3 and TRBJ1-4; D is unclear. Per the germline V gene, CDR1 is ENHRY and CDR2 is SYGVKD. There are 13 residues in the CDR3. V dropped 2 bases and J dropped 6 bases, with 7 bases sitting between them. The CDR3 DNA sequence: TGTGCCATCAGTGAGCGAGGCCATGAAAAACTGTTTTTT. It is translated as CAISERGHEKLFF.

The chain couples TRBV6-5 to TRBJ2-3; 8 bases align to TRBD2. CDR1 is MNHEY, CDR2 SVGAGI, per germline. The trim removed 6 bases at V and 4 bases at J, leaving 3 bases unmatched. CDR3 size: 13 residues. CDR3 sequence (DNA): TGTGCCAGCAGCCCGGGGGGGGCAGATACGCAGTATTTT. Protein product: CASSPGGADTQYF.

The chain carries TRBV11-2 and TRBJ2-5; 12 bases map to TRBD2. CDR3 length: 16 residues. The germline V gene has CDR1 SGHAT and CDR2 FQNNGV. The J segment lost 5 bases and the V segment lost 3 bases, leaving 7 bases of the junction unmatched. CDR3 protein: CASSLASGRAWETQYF. CDR3 nucleotides: TGTGCCAGCAGCTTGGCTAGCGGGAGGGCCTGGGAGACCCAGTACTTC.

This clone has more than one count but fewer than ten. The rearrangement uses TRBV30 and TRBJ2-3, with 9 nucleotides matching TRBD2. V was clipped by 2 bases and J by 0 bases; unmatched bases: 6. CDR1 GTSNPN and CDR2 SVGIG come from the germline V gene (reference sequence). The CDR3 is 16 amino acids. CDR3 nucleotides: TGTGCCTGGAGTTCCGGGACTAGCATTAGCACAGATACGCAGTATTTT. It codes for CAWSSGTSISTDTQYF.

This chain uses TRBV6-5 with TRBJ1-4; D is perhaps TRBD1 (5 bases). The CDR3 has 15 residues. Germline V gene data show CDR1 as MNHEY and CDR2 as SVGAGI. V shed 6 bases and J shed 0 bases, with 11 bases lying between them. The CDR3 bases are TGTGCCAGCAGGACAGCCCTTGCAACTAATGAAAAACTGTTTTTT. Its protein is CASRTALATNEKLFF.

The genes are TRBV5-1 and TRBJ1-2; maybe TRBD1 (6 bases). The CDR3 is 14 amino acids. CDR1 and CDR2 from the germline V gene are SGHRS and YFSETQ. The ends were cut back, 3 bases at V and 4 bases at J, with 13 bases in the middle. CDR3 DNA: TGCGCCAGCAGCTCCAGACAGGACGGCTATGGCTACACCTTC. Translating gives CASSSRQDGYGYTF.

The chain combines TRBV23-1 with TRBJ1-5, with TRBD1 matching over 8 bases. TRBV23-1 is classed as an ORF, of uncertain function. The CDR3 is 17 amino acids. The J segment lost 5 bases and the V segment lost 2 bases, leaving 11 bases of the junction unmatched. CDR3: CASSQDDRDRYDQPQHF. CDR3 sequence (DNA): TGCGCCAGCAGTCAAGATGACCGGGACAGGTACGATCAGCCCCAGCATTTT.

This clone was counted a few times. The V gene is TRBV6-2 or TRBV6-3, the J gene TRBJ1-3; 12 bases match TRBD1. The CDR3 extends over 16 amino acids. CDR1 and CDR2 from the germline V gene are MNHEY and SVGEGT. The ends lost 6 bases at V and 0 bases at J; junction bases unmatched: 3. CDR3 nucleotide sequence: TGTGCCAGCAGCCGGGACAGGGGGCTCTCTGGAAACACCATATATTTT. Protein: CASSRDRGLSGNTIYF.

The chain joins TRBV10-3 to TRBJ1-4; D is unclear. The V gene lost 5 bases and the J gene lost 8 bases, with 15 bases spanning the gap. Germline lookup yields CDR1 ENHRY and CDR2 SYGVKD. There are 14 residues in the CDR3. The CDR3 loop is CAISSQASGEKLFF. In nucleotides, the CDR3 is TGTGCCATCAGTAGCCAAGCTTCAGGAGAAAAACTGTTTTTT.

This chain links TRBV19 with TRBJ1-4; 10 nucleotides agree with TRBD1. The CDR3 has 14 amino acids. V lost 3 bases and J lost 6; bases outside the gene matches: 1. Germline V gene data show CDR1 as LNHDA and CDR2 as SQIVND (reference sequence). CDR3 region: CASSIGTGDEKLFF. The CDR3 DNA follows: TGTGCCAGTAGTATCGGGACAGGGGATGAAAAACTGTTTTTT.

The chain carries TRBV10-1 and TRBJ1-1; 8 bases fit TRBD1. The CDR3 runs to 15 residues. Trimming took 5 bases from V and 1 from J; bases not matched to a gene: 6. The germline V gene has CDR1 WNHNN and CDR2 SYGVQD (reference sequence). The CDR3 bases are TGCGCCAGCAGTTTCGGACAGGGAGGGAACACTGAAGCTTTCTTT. This sequence encodes CASSFGQGGNTEAFF.

A single count supports this clone. The rearrangement links TRBV3-1 (or the pseudogene TRBV3-2) to TRBJ1-2; a possible D gene is TRBD1 (6 bases). Germline CDR1 and CDR2: LGHDT and YNNKEL (reference sequence). The CDR3 totals 13 residues. Deletions cut 4 bases from V and 5 bases from J, with 11 bases between. CDR3 amino acids: CASSPGGPYGYTF. CDR3 sequence (DNA): TGTGCCAGCAGCCCCGGGGGGCCGTATGGCTACACCTTC.

This clone was counted ten times or more. The rearrangement uses TRBV9 and TRBJ2-1, with 8 bases identical to TRBD2. The V gene's germline CDR1 is SGDLS and CDR2 YYNGEE. CDR3 length: 15 amino acids. After removal of 5 bases from V and 9 bases from J, the junction contained 13 bases not matched to a gene. The CDR3 is CASSPAGEGLGEQFF. Written as DNA, the CDR3 is TGTGCCAGCAGTCCAGCGGGAGAGGGGTTGGGTGAGCAGTTCTTC.

The genes are TRBV5-1 and TRBJ2-1; TRBD2 matches 9 bases. The length of the CDR3 is 17 residues. The junction had 10 bases not matched to a gene; V was cut back by 6 bases and J by 0 bases. From germline, CDR1 is SGHRS and CDR2 YFSETQ. CDR3 DNA: TGCGCCAGCAAAATCGTCGCGGGAGGGAGCTCCTACAATGAGCAGTTCTTC. This sequence encodes CASKIVAGGSSYNEQFF.

The chain's CDR3 is CASRRVGTDTQYF. CDR3 in DNA: TGTGCCAGCAGGCGGGTGGGCACAGATACGCAGTATTTT. The chain recombines TRBV27 with TRBJ2-3, with D perhaps TRBD2 (5 bases). Per germline, CDR1 MNHEY and CDR2 SMNVEV (reference sequence). V gave up 6 bases and J gave up 1 base, with 8 bases separating them. CDR3 length equals 13 residues.

The genes are TRBV7-2 and TRBJ1-1, with 7 bases fitting TRBD1. Germline-derived CDR1 and CDR2 are SGHTA and FQGNSA. This CDR3 is built from 14 residues. V was clipped by 5 bases and J by 4 bases; unmatched bases: 7. CDR3 sequence reads: CASSTRQGGTEAFF. CDR3 sequence (DNA): TGTGCCAGCAGCACCAGACAGGGTGGCACTGAAGCTTTCTTT.

V usage is TRBV28 and J usage is TRBJ1-1, with 7 bases that match TRBD1. This CDR3 has 14 residues. Germline V lookup: CDR1 MDHEN, CDR2 SYDVKM. Trimming removed 6 bases from V and 0 bases from J; junction bases left unmatched: 4. Here the CDR3 reads CASSRDRVNTEAFF. The DNA of the CDR3 is TGTGCCAGCAGCAGGGACAGAGTGAACACTGAAGCTTTCTTT.

The table lists this clone with many counts. V usage is TRBV30 and J usage is TRBJ2-7, with D perhaps TRBD1 (5 bases). The V gene lost 2 bases and the J gene lost 5 bases, with 10 bases spanning the gap. Germline V CDR1 and CDR2: GTSNPN, SVGIG (reference sequence). The CDR3 length is 12 residues. CDR3 region: CAWSKGINEQYF. The CDR3 DNA is TGTGCCTGGAGTAAGGGGATCAACGAGCAGTACTTC. The full variable domain, with the rest looked up from reference TRBV30 and TRBJ2-7, is SQTIHQWPATLVQPVGSPLSLECTVEGTSNPNLYWYRQAAGRGLQLLFYSVGIGQISSEVPQNLSASRPQDRQFILSSKKLLLSDSGFYLCAWSKGINEQYFGPGTRLTVT.

This clone is a singleton in its sample. The chain carries TRBV5-4 and TRBJ2-2; 9 nucleotides line up with TRBD2. Germline V lookup: CDR1 SGHNT, CDR2 YYREEE (reference sequence). CDR3 length: 16 residues. The junction had 9 bases not matched to a gene; V was cut back by 4 bases and J by 5 bases. The CDR3 coding sequence is TGTGCCAGCAGCACCGCAGCGGGAGGATTTACCGGGGAGCTGTTTTTT. This encodes CASSTAAGGFTGELFF.